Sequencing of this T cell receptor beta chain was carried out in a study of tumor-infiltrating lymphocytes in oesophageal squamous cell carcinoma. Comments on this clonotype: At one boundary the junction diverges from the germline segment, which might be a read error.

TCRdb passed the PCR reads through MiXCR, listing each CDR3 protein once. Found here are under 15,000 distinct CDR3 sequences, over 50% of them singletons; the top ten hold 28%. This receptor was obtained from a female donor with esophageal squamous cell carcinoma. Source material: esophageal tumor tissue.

The CDR3 region has the DNA TGTGCCAGCAGACAGGGTCCTGAGACTGAAGCTTCCTTT. Translating gives CASRQGPETEASF. V usage is TRBV6-1 and J usage is TRBJ1-1; the D gene is possibly TRBD1 (6 bases). Germline CDR1 is MNHNS and CDR2 is SASEGT. The CDR3 loop spans 13 amino acids.